This entry concerns a single TCR beta chain. This clone has just a few counts. Its antigen target is currently unknown. Base qualities are missing; no much larger clone stands one base away. From each donor, a single peripheral blood sample of about 116 mL on average was drawn into heparinised tubes. Using a panel that included CD45RO, CCR7, CD25, CD127, CD95 and CD27, naive, central memory, regulatory and stem cell-like memory CD4+ T cells were sorted on a BD FACSAria II. All sorted populations exceeded 95% purity. PBMCs were isolated right away by Lymphoprep density gradient centrifugation and were stained directly, without culture. So that batch effects would be minimized, each experiment stained and sorted samples in pairs, pairing one healthy donor with one patient. The source of the sample is a study of beta chain features in type 1 diabetes listed by TCRdb under 2018. A note on the overall study: Mean age, gender distribution, total cell number and subset yield were not different between patients and healthy donors. A total of approximately 99,000,000 sorted cells were examined across all samples, and RNA yield correlated strongly with the number of cells per subset. The study compared TCRB repertoires of sorted circulating CD4+ T cell subsets between recently diagnosed type 1 diabetes patients and matched healthy donors. Regulatory and stem cell-like memory subsets were obtained from only 8 patients and roughly eight healthy donors, while naive and central memory subsets were obtained from all 30 or so donors.

The entire amount of isolated RNA was reverse transcribed using the High Capacity cDNA Reverse Transcription Kit, so the sequenced TCRB transcripts were expressed ones. Deep immunoSEQ sequencing was applied to naive, central memory and regulatory T cell samples, giving an average of about 3.4 million total reads per sample. Sorted cells were lysed in RLT buffer and RNA was extracted with DNase-treated RNeasy Micro or Mini kits, depending on cell number. Each cell subset was processed separately to prevent cross-contamination, with patient and healthy donor samples processed together. TCRB sequences were amplified from cDNA with the immunoSEQ multiplex PCR, producing 87-bp fragments spanning the CDR3 region. Sequencing of the amplicons was done on the Illumina HiSeq platform. The study's own analysis went as follows. PCR bias was computationally corrected using synthetic template baselines, reads within Hamming distance 2 were collapsed, and singletons that could not be merged were discarded. Reads were aligned to IMGT to assign V, D and J genes, CDR3 length, and insertions or deletions at six rearrangement sites. Within each subset, clonotype counts were normalized to the number of sorted cells before true diversity and Gini coefficients were calculated with the tcR R package. The overlap coefficient, calculated on TCRB nucleotide sequences, was used to quantify repertoire sharing. Out-of-frame TCRB sequences from naive cells were analyzed as a proxy for the pre-selection repertoire. TCRdb carries this immuneACCESS record with in-frame sequences only. Its versions omit some clonotypes, under half of them owing to an unresolved V gene in the studies checked, with the rest unexplained. V and J calls and clone size come straight from that table; D and trimming were deduced from the DNA. This sample holds around 250,000 clones; 14% were observed only once. Roughly 0.019% of the sample rests with the top ten.

What the authors observed across the whole study: At VDJ recombination sites, type 1 diabetes patients had fewer insertions and more deleted nucleotides, which implies abnormalities in thymic rearrangement. The naive, central memory and regulatory TCRB repertoires appeared to resemble one another more closely among patients than among healthy donors. Type 1 diabetes patients showed a moderate but significant shortening of TCRB CDR3 length in all four CD4+ subsets. PCR may preferentially amplify shorter templates, but because patient and control samples were amplified and corrected together, any resulting skew would affect both groups equally. Only small numbers of individuals were included in the HLA sub-analyses, which left unresolved whether HLA type had any influence on TCRB rearrangement. Sequencing cDNA rather than genomic DNA could over-represent highly expressing activated cells, although activation and CD3 levels did not differ between groups.

The CDR3 runs 15 amino acids, cysteine and phenylalanine included. CDR3 DNA is the only sequence kept; it has 45 bases, read in frame from the first base. V is clipped by 6 bases and J by 4 bases, and the sequence between their germline boundaries is 18 bases long. CDR1 MNHNY and CDR2 SVGAGI are derived from the germline V gene (reference sequence). The chain is assembled from TRBV6-6 and TRBJ1-2, with the D gene not clear enough to name. This receptor was identified in a man aged 30 to 45 with type 1 diabetes. Material for sequencing was naive CD4+ T cells from blood. The cell subset or site label for this specimen denotes: true naive CD4+ T cells. At the DNA level, the sequence is TGTGCCAGCAGGACCCTTTCCGAGGGCCTCTATGGCTACACCTTC. Translated, this is CASRTLSEGLYGYTF.